The 29 T cell receptor beta chains below come from one sample, sequenced in a study of OX40 agonist ivuxolimab in advanced cancers. The data were produced by immunoSEQ multiplex PCR, yet TCRdb's version contains in-frame clones alone and is incomplete. Of about 41,000 clones in the sample, around 87% are singletons; the top ten hold roughly 3.6%. The source was CD4+ or CD8+ T cells sorted from blood, collected in a trial of the OX40 agonist ivuxolimab. Every receptor here comes from an adult with an advanced solid tumor such as melanoma, head and neck, liver or kidney cancer.

The rearrangement uses TRBV10-1 and TRBJ1-5; possibly TRBD1 for D (6 bases). The CDR3 covers 16 residues. With 0 bases removed from V and 1 base from J, the gap between germline ends came to 10 bases. Germline values: CDR1 WNHNN, CDR2 SYGVQD (reference sequence). The CDR3 region has the DNA TGCGCCAGCAGTGAGTCCGGGGGGCGAAGCAATCAGCCCCAGCATTTT. Translating it yields CASSESGGRSNQPQHF.

Only one count was recorded for this clone. The chain links TRBV27 to TRBJ2-2; TRBD2 aligns across 9 bases. From germline, CDR1 is MNHEY and CDR2 SMNVEV (reference sequence). The CDR3 is made up of 14 amino acids. With 5 bases clipped from V and 9 bases from J, the junction kept 7 bases outside the gene matches. CDR3 coding DNA: TGTGCCAGCAGTACAGCGGGAGGATCGAGGGAGCTGTTTTTT. Translated, it gives CASSTAGGSRELFF.

The gene calls are TRBV5-6 and TRBJ1-1, with D unclear. This CDR3 is 13 amino acids long. The V gene's germline CDR1 is SGHDT and CDR2 YYEEEE. Trimming shortened V by 0 bases and J by 0 bases, and 3 bases separated the two germline ends. The CDR3 region has the DNA TGTGCCAGCAGCTTGGGCCTGAACACTGAAGCTTTCTTT. Protein sequence: CASSLGLNTEAFF.

This clone has just a few counts. The chain is built from TRBV4-1 and TRBJ1-1; D is undetermined. V lost 5 bases and J 5 bases, leaving 6 bases between the germline ends. Germline CDR1 and CDR2: MGHRA and YSYEKL. The length of the CDR3 is 11 residues. DNA of the CDR3: TGCGCCAGCAGCAAAGGGACTGAAGCTTTCTTT. Translation: CASSKGTEAFF.

This sequence joins TRBV7-6 and TRBJ2-1; D possibly corresponds to TRBD2 (5 bases). Germline V gene data show CDR1 as SGHVS and CDR2 as FNYEAQ. The CDR3 is made up of 17 amino acids. V lost 2 bases to trimming and J lost 8 bases, with 22 bases between them. The DNA of the CDR3 is TGTGCCAGCAGCTTACGCTTAGCCAGCCCTGCGGGCGATGAGCAGTTCTTC. As protein: CASSLRLASPAGDEQFF.

This clone showed up just once. The chain carries TRBV6-5 and TRBJ2-1; 8 bases are shared with TRBD2. Germline CDR1 is MNHEY and CDR2 is SVGAGI. V lost 5 bases, J lost 6 bases, and 9 bases stayed unmatched. CDR3 length: 15 amino acids. The CDR3 DNA reads TGTGCCAGCAGTGTACTAGCGGAGACTACCAATGAGCAGTTCTTC. Its translation: CASSVLAETTNEQFF.

The chain employs TRBV19 and TRBJ1-2; D is unclear. The CDR3 length is 14 residues. CDR1 and CDR2 from the germline V gene are LNHDA and SQIVND (reference sequence). V was trimmed by 2 bases and J by 5 bases, leaving 12 bases between them. The CDR3 sequence is CASSIFRLGYGYTF. CDR3 nucleotides: TGTGCCAGTAGTATATTCAGGCTGGGATATGGCTACACCTTC. The entire variable domain, with the rest obtained from reference TRBV19 and TRBJ1-2, is as follows: DGGITQSPKYLFRKEGQNVTLSCEQNLNHDAMYWYRQDPGQGLRLIYYSQIVNDFQKGDIAEGYSVSREKKESFPLTVTSAQKNPTAFYLCASSIFRLGYGYTFGSGTRLTVV.

This chain connects TRBV6-6 to TRBJ1-2; D call uncertain. Trimming pared 6 bases from V and 6 bases from J, leaving 23 bases between. Germline lookup yields CDR1 MNHNY and CDR2 SVGAGI (reference sequence). The CDR3 loop spans 16 amino acids. Written as DNA, the CDR3 is TGTGCCAGCAGATCGGACGTCAATTGGGGTCGGGATGGCTACACCTTC. Translating gives CASRSDVNWGRDGYTF.

The CDR3 spells CASSSTETDTQYF. CDR3 in DNA: TGTGCCAGCAGCTCAACCGAAACAGATACGCAGTATTTT. This chain joins TRBV5-4 and TRBJ2-3; D is uncertain. V lost 3 bases and J 3 bases, leaving 8 bases between the germline ends. Per germline, CDR1 SGHNT and CDR2 YYREEE (reference sequence). CDR3 length equals 13 residues.

The V gene is TRBV2, the J gene TRBJ2-3; 10 bases align to TRBD2. The CDR3 covers 15 residues. Trimming cost V 6 bases and J 7 bases; bases outside gene matches: 10. Germline assignment: CDR1 SNHLY and CDR2 FYNNEI. The CDR3 region has the DNA TGTGCCAGCAGCTTCAGCGGGAGGGCCCGAAATACGCAGTATTTT. Its translation: CASSFSGRARNTQYF. The full variable domain, its missing parts supplied by reference TRBV2 and TRBJ2-3, is EPEVTQTPSHQVTQMGQEVILRCVPISNHLYFYWYRQILGQKVEFLVSFYNNEISEKSEIFDDQFSVERPDGSNFTLKIRSTKLEDSAMYFCASSFSGRARNTQYFGPGTRLTVL.

Here the CDR3 DNA reads TGTGCCAGCAGCGTTGACAGGGGAAACACCATATATTTT. Amino acids: CASSVDRGNTIYF. The chain carries TRBV9 and TRBJ1-3; TRBD1 might be the D (6 bases). This CDR3 contains 13 residues. Germline loops: CDR1 SGDLS, CDR2 YYNGEE. V was trimmed by 2 bases and J by 4 bases, leaving 7 bases between them.

This clone has just a few counts. CDR3 sequence: CASSYSYQAYEQYF. The CDR3 region has the DNA TGTGCCAGCAGTTACTCGTACCAAGCCTACGAGCAGTACTTC. The V gene is TRBV6-5, the J gene TRBJ2-7; D not certain. Per the germline V gene, CDR1 is MNHEY and CDR2 is SVGAGI. The CDR3 has 14 residues. Deletions cut 0 bases from V and 2 bases from J, with 8 bases between.

The chain recombines TRBV28 with TRBJ2-3; no reliable D call. The germline CDR1 and CDR2 sequences are MDHEN and SYDVKM. V was shortened by 6 bases and J by 1 base, with 11 bases between the two germline ends. The CDR3 contains 14 residues. CDR3 bases: TGTGCCAGCAGCCTACCCCCCCGCACAGATACGCAGTATTTT. Amino acid sequence: CASSLPPRTDTQYF.

This chain links TRBV30 with TRBJ2-1, with 7 bases identical to TRBD2. The CDR3 has 13 amino acids. Germline loops: CDR1 GTSNPN, CDR2 SVGIG (reference sequence). V shed 1 base, J shed 8 bases, and the junction held 5 bases outside the gene matches. The CDR3 loop reads CAWSGGRGDEQFF. The CDR3 DNA reads TGTGCCTGGAGTGGCGGGAGAGGGGATGAGCAGTTCTTC. The full variable domain, completed using reference TRBV30 and TRBJ2-1, is SQTIHQWPATLVQPVGSPLSLECTVEGTSNPNLYWYRQAAGRGLQLLFYSVGIGQISSEVPQNLSASRPQDRQFILSSKKLLLSDSGFYLCAWSGGRGDEQFFGPGTRLTVL.

As DNA, the CDR3 is TGCAGTGCTAAGACTGATTACGAGCAGTACTTC. Protein product: CSAKTDYEQYF. The chain uses TRBV20-1 and TRBJ2-7; D gene uncertain. V dropped 4 bases and J dropped 4 bases, with 8 bases sitting between them. This CDR3 has 11 amino acids. Per germline, CDR1 DFQATT and CDR2 SNEGSKA (reference sequence).

The rearrangement links TRBV7-6 to TRBJ2-6; D is unresolved. CDR3 length: 15 residues. Trimming removed 0 bases from V and 3 bases from J, with 6 bases in between. Germline V gene sequence: CDR1 SGHVS, CDR2 FNYEAQ. CDR3 protein: CASSLAPRGANVLTF. The DNA of the CDR3 is TGTGCCAGCAGCTTAGCCCCTCGTGGGGCCAACGTCCTGACTTTC.

This clone has more than one count but fewer than ten. The chain is built from TRBV9 and TRBJ1-3; D unresolved. The CDR3 has 15 residues. From germline, CDR1 is SGDLS and CDR2 YYNGEE. V gave up 4 bases and J gave up 0 bases, with 11 bases separating them. The CDR3 sequence is CASSIIGSSGNTIYF. The CDR3 nucleotides are TGTGCCAGCAGCATTATCGGTTCCTCTGGAAACACCATATATTTT.

This rearrangement joins TRBV7-9 to TRBJ2-5; maybe TRBD2 (6 bases). This CDR3 is 15 amino acids long. CDR1 is SEHNR and CDR2 is FQNEAQ in the germline V gene (reference sequence). The V end was cut by 1 base, the J end by 5 bases, with 14 bases between. Here the CDR3 reads CASSLGGTGVETQYF. CDR3 in DNA: TGTGCCAGCAGCTTAGGTGGGACGGGGGTTGAGACCCAGTACTTC.

The genes are TRBV27 and TRBJ2-7, with 8 bases fitting TRBD1. With V trimmed by 3 bases and J by 2 bases, 6 bases remained unmatched. The CDR3 length is 15 residues. Germline V gene data show CDR1 as MNHEY and CDR2 as SMNVEV (reference sequence). This chain's CDR3 is CASSFAPDRAYEQYF. CDR3 DNA sequence: TGTGCCAGCAGTTTCGCCCCGGACAGGGCCTACGAGCAGTACTTC.

This rearrangement joins TRBV19 to TRBJ2-2, with D possibly matching TRBD1 (6 bases). Germline CDR1 reads LNHDA; CDR2 reads SQIVND (reference sequence). V dropped 7 bases and J dropped 0 bases, with 12 bases sitting between them. The CDR3 is 15 amino acids. The DNA for the CDR3 is TGTGCCAGTACCGTCAGGGGAACGAACACCGGGGAGCTGTTTTTT. Its translation is CASTVRGTNTGELFF.

The genes are TRBV27 and TRBJ2-2; 8 bases are shared with TRBD2. Losses at the gene ends were 6 bases for V and 2 bases for J; bases not matched to a gene: 17. CDR3 length: 19 amino acids. The germline V gene encodes CDR1 MNHEY and CDR2 SMNVEV (reference sequence). This chain's CDR3 is CASRLSGKYWSENTGELFF. In DNA, the CDR3 is TGTGCCAGCAGACTTAGCGGGAAGTATTGGTCCGAAAACACCGGGGAGCTGTTTTTT.

J is TRBJ2-5 and V is TRBV9, with D uncertain. Trimming shortened V by 0 bases and J by 4 bases, and 4 bases separated the two germline ends. CDR3 length equals 12 residues. The germline V gene has CDR1 SGDLS and CDR2 YYNGEE. CDR3 residues: CASSVEGETQYF. The CDR3 nucleotides are TGTGCCAGCAGCGTAGAAGGAGAGACCCAGTACTTC.

V gene TRBV6-1 combines with J gene TRBJ1-5, with D perhaps TRBD1 (6 bases). The V end lost 7 bases, the J end lost 4 bases, and 14 bases lay between the germline ends. The CDR3 runs to 14 residues. Germline V gene data show CDR1 as MNHNS and CDR2 as SASEGT. The CDR3 is CASISGGLNQPQHF. As DNA, the CDR3 is TGTGCCAGCATCTCCGGGGGGCTTAATCAGCCCCAGCATTTT.

The CDR3 here is CAWGGGYGYTF. CDR3 sequence (DNA): TGTGCCTGGGGCGGGGGCTATGGCTACACCTTC. The rearrangement links TRBV30 to TRBJ1-2; D possibly corresponds to TRBD1 (5 bases). Trimming removed 5 bases from V and 4 bases from J, with 8 bases in between. CDR3 length: 11 residues. Germline values: CDR1 GTSNPN, CDR2 SVGIG (reference sequence).

CDR3 residues: CASSVVGQGAGANVLTF. The CDR3 region has the DNA TGTGCCAGCAGCGTAGTGGGACAGGGGGCTGGGGCCAACGTCCTGACTTTC. The rearrangement links TRBV9 to TRBJ2-6; 11 nucleotides line up with TRBD1. Germline V gene lookup returns CDR1 SGDLS and CDR2 YYNGEE. The CDR3 runs to 17 residues. V was pared by 0 bases and J by 2 bases, with 1 base of the junction left unmatched.

The rearrangement uses TRBV6-5 and TRBJ2-3; D possibly corresponds to TRBD2 (6 bases). This CDR3 is built from 14 residues. From germline, CDR1 is MNHEY and CDR2 SVGAGI. The CDR3 DNA is TGTGCTTCCTCCGGATGGGGGGGCACAGATACGCAGTATTTT. Protein: CASSGWGGTDTQYF.

V and J are TRBV5-1 and TRBJ1-3; maybe TRBD1 (6 bases). CDR3 length: 14 amino acids. Trimming removed 5 bases at V and 4 bases at J, with 13 bases between. Germline V gene lookup returns CDR1 SGHRS and CDR2 YFSETQ. CDR3 residues: CASRNSGEGNTIYF. The CDR3 nucleotides read TGCGCCAGCAGGAACTCAGGGGAGGGAAACACCATATATTTT.

This clone is a singleton in its sample. The chain combines TRBV11-2 with TRBJ2-3; 11 nucleotides line up with TRBD1. J gave up 1 base and V 1 base, and 1 base lay outside the gene matches. The germline gives CDR1 SGHAT, CDR2 FQNNGV. The CDR3 contains 16 residues. CDR3 in DNA: TGTGCCAGCAGCTTAGGGACAGGGGGCGGCACAGATACGCAGTATTTT. This translates into CASSLGTGGGTDTQYF.

The rearrangement uses TRBV2 and TRBJ2-5; unclear D gene. The V gene's germline CDR1 is SNHLY and CDR2 FYNNEI. CDR3 size: 12 residues. Trimming stripped 8 bases from V and 5 bases from J, with 12 bases between. CDR3 sequence (DNA): TGTGCCAGCGGAACCTTGGGCGAGACCCAGTACTTC. Protein sequence: CASGTLGETQYF.